This T cell receptor (beta chain) was recovered during a study of shared clonotypes between healthy human individuals. Germline trimming cut 0 bases from V and 0 bases from J; bases unmatched to any gene: 2. The length of the CDR3 is 15 residues. Germline V gene sequence: CDR1 WSHSY, CDR2 SAAADI. Produced via immunoSEQ multiplex PCR; TCRdb's table is partial and in-frame only. Here the sample spans about 600,000 clones, around 77% being singletons. The TCR comes from a woman in her forties in good health. Some clones in this sample may be carry-over from other donors' samples. The chain recombines TRBV10-2 with TRBJ2-7, with TRBD1 identical over 7 bases. Sequences were obtained from PBMCs. In DNA form, the CDR3 reads TGCGCCAGCAGTGAGTCGAACAGGGGCTCCTACGAGCAGTACTTC. Residues: CASSESNRGSYEQYF.